These 28 T cell receptor beta chains were all obtained from the same sample, sequenced in a study of blood T cell repertoires in COVID-19. Generated by immunoSEQ multiplex PCR, the TCRdb table keeps only in-frame clones and is missing some. The sample holds fewer than 300,000 clones, about four fifths seen once. Sequenced: PBMCs or T cells enriched from blood (not recorded which). Receptor source: a man in his forties who had been exposed to COVID-19.

This clone was found a few times. The J gene is TRBJ2-1, the V gene TRBV5-6, with TRBD2 matching over 8 bases. The CDR3 is made up of 18 amino acids. The V gene end was trimmed by 1 base and the J gene end by 6 bases; junction bases not matched to a gene: 15. The germline V gene encodes CDR1 SGHDT and CDR2 YYEEEE. The CDR3 DNA is TGTGCCAGCAGCTTGTTCACTAGCGGTTCCCTGGGGCTCAATGAGCAGTTCTTC. The encoded protein is CASSLFTSGSLGLNEQFF.

The chain has TRBV15 and TRBJ2-1, with D possibly being TRBD2 (5 bases). Germline CDR1 and CDR2: LNHNV and YYDKDF (reference sequence). The CDR3 contains 17 residues. V was pared by 5 bases and J by 1 base, with 18 bases between. The CDR3 loop reads CATSPEKGRRSYNEQFF. Here the CDR3 DNA reads TGTGCCACCAGCCCAGAGAAGGGAAGGAGGTCCTACAATGAGCAGTTCTTC.

This clone appeared once. J is TRBJ2-2 and V is TRBV9; a possible D gene is TRBD2 (6 bases). The CDR3 totals 15 residues. Trimming shortened V by 3 bases and J by 5 bases, and 14 bases separated the two germline ends. Looked up from germline, CDR1 is SGDLS and CDR2 is YYNGEE. CDR3 residues: CASSGRDSQTGELFF. In DNA, the CDR3 is TGTGCCAGCAGCGGACGGGACTCCCAGACCGGGGAGCTGTTTTTT.

This clone was counted a few times. This CDR3 is also generated by other DNA sequences in the sample. V and J are TRBV27 and TRBJ2-5; a weak D match, TRBD1 (6 bases). This CDR3 has 13 amino acids. The germline V and J ends were trimmed by 4 bases and 5 bases, with 11 bases remaining between them. Germline V gene sequence: CDR1 MNHEY, CDR2 SMNVEV (reference sequence). The CDR3 DNA follows: TGTGCCAGCAGTTGGGGTAGGGGGGAGACCCAGTACTTC. Its translation: CASSWGRGETQYF.

The genes are TRBV27 and TRBJ1-2; D is undetermined. This CDR3 is 13 amino acids long. Germline lookup yields CDR1 MNHEY and CDR2 SMNVEV (reference sequence). With 3 bases removed from V and 4 bases from J, the gap between germline ends came to 9 bases. CDR3 nucleotides: TGTGCCAGCAGTTTCCACAGCTCCTATGGCTACACCTTC. As protein: CASSFHSSYGYTF.

The chain links TRBV5-6 to TRBJ2-3, with D uncertain. CDR3 length: 14 residues. V dropped 1 base and J dropped 2 bases, with 8 bases sitting between them. Germline V gives CDR1 SGHDT, CDR2 YYEEEE. CDR3 protein: CASSLNSHTDTQYF. DNA for the CDR3: TGTGCCAGCAGCTTGAATAGTCACACAGATACGCAGTATTTT.

The V call is TRBV29-1, the J call TRBJ1-4, with D perhaps matching TRBD1 (5 bases). Germline V gene data show CDR1 as SQVTM and CDR2 as ANQGSEA. The CDR3 loop spans 11 amino acids. Trimming shortened V by 4 bases and J by 11 bases, and 11 bases separated the two germline ends. Here the CDR3 DNA reads TGCAGCGTTGTCGGGGGAGGGAAACTGTTTTTT. Translating it yields CSVVGGGKLFF.

The chain joins TRBV11-2 to TRBJ1-2; 11 bases line up with TRBD1. The CDR3 covers 13 residues. After removal of 5 bases from V and 6 bases from J, the junction contained 2 bases not matched to a gene. The germline CDR1 and CDR2 sequences are SGHAT and FQNNGV. CDR3 in amino acids: CASSPDRGHGYTF. The CDR3 nucleotides are TGTGCCAGCAGCCCGGACAGGGGGCATGGCTACACCTTC.

The chain has TRBV11-2 and TRBJ2-1; 11 positions agree with TRBD2. The germline V gene encodes CDR1 SGHAT and CDR2 FQNNGV. V trimming: 0 bases; J trimming: 11 bases; junction bases outside the gene matches: 6. The CDR3 has 15 residues. CDR3 DNA: TGTGCCAGCAGCTTAGAGGGACTAGCGGACAAAAAGCAGTTCTTC. Protein product: CASSLEGLADKKQFF.

This clone was detected once. This rearrangement joins TRBV19 to TRBJ2-7; 8 nucleotides align to TRBD2. The CDR3 contains 15 residues. Germline-derived CDR1 and CDR2 are LNHDA and SQIVND (reference sequence). The V and J ends lost 5 bases and 3 bases, in that order; junction bases with no gene match: 9. The CDR3 DNA reads as TGTGCCAGTAGTGTTTACACCGGGACTAGCTACGAGCAGTACTTC. Protein product: CASSVYTGTSYEQYF.

The chain employs TRBV5-8 and TRBJ2-5, with a possible D match to TRBD1 (6 bases). This CDR3 comprises 15 residues. Germline CDR1 reads SGHTS; CDR2 reads YDEGEE. V lost 1 base to trimming and J lost 0 bases, with 10 bases between them. DNA of the CDR3: TGTGCCAGCAGCTTGAGGGGGTGGTACCAAGAGACCCAGTACTTC. Translation gives CASSLRGWYQETQYF.

The table lists this clone with many counts. The rearrangement links TRBV2 to TRBJ2-1, with D possibly being TRBD2 (6 bases). The CDR3 runs to 13 residues. Trimming left V 5 bases short and J 10 bases short, with 15 bases between. Germline CDR1 SNHLY, CDR2 FYNNEI. The CDR3 DNA reads TGTGCCAGCAGTTACGCCGACCGGGGGGAGCAGTTCTTC. Protein product: CASSYADRGEQFF. Full variable domain (remainder filled in from reference TRBV2 and TRBJ2-1): EPEVTQTPSHQVTQMGQEVILRCVPISNHLYFYWYRQILGQKVEFLVSFYNNEISEKSEIFDDQFSVERPDGSNFTLKIRSTKLEDSAMYFCASSYADRGEQFFGPGTRLTVL.

The chain employs TRBV3-1 (or the pseudogene TRBV3-2) and TRBJ2-1; TRBD2 aligns across 8 bases. The CDR3 consists of 16 residues. Germline V CDR1 and CDR2: LGHDT, YNNKEL (reference sequence). V shed 1 base and J 2 bases; nucleotides not matched to a gene: 4. This CDR3 reads CASSQGAGVAYNEQFF. As DNA, the CDR3 is TGTGCCAGCAGCCAAGGAGCGGGAGTAGCCTACAATGAGCAGTTCTTC.

The chain joins TRBV7-2 to TRBJ2-1, with 12 bases matching TRBD2. The V segment lost 10 bases and the J segment 10 bases; nucleotides outside the gene matches: 11. CDR3 length equals 14 residues. CDR1 is SGHTA, CDR2 FQGNSA, per germline. CDR3 sequence (DNA): TGTGCCACGCAGTCGGGGCTAGCGGGAGGGGAGCAGTTCTTC. It is translated as CATQSGLAGGEQFF.

This chain's CDR3 is CASITHLPTGTGLFQPQHF. The CDR3 DNA follows: TGTGCCAGCATCACTCACCTTCCCACCGGGACAGGGCTCTTTCAGCCCCAGCATTTT. The chain carries TRBV21-1 and TRBJ1-5; the D call of TRBD1 is as the table states it, not checked on the DNA. TRBV21-1 is a pseudogene. There are 19 residues in the CDR3.

This chain uses TRBV19 with TRBJ2-1, with a tentative D call TRBD2 (6 bases). Trimming took off 6 bases at V and 5 bases at J, with 20 bases between the two ends. CDR3 size: 16 residues. The germline gives CDR1 LNHDA, CDR2 SQIVND (reference sequence). The CDR3 loop reads CASRGGATGQHNEQFF. Here the CDR3 DNA reads TGTGCCAGTAGAGGAGGGGCGACCGGTCAACACAATGAGCAGTTCTTC. The whole variable domain, remainder taken from reference TRBV19 and TRBJ2-1, is DGGITQSPKYLFRKEGQNVTLSCEQNLNHDAMYWYRQDPGQGLRLIYYSQIVNDFQKGDIAEGYSVSREKKESFPLTVTSAQKNPTAFYLCASRGGATGQHNEQFFGPGTRLTVL.

J is TRBJ1-4 and V is TRBV18; D remains unclear. The CDR3 runs 15 residues. Germline V lookup: CDR1 KGHSH, CDR2 LQKENI. Trimming cost V 0 bases and J 7 bases, with 12 bases left between them. The CDR3 is CASSPPGREGEKLFF. CDR3 in DNA: TGTGCCAGCTCACCACCCGGAAGGGAGGGTGAAAAACTGTTTTTT.

The rearrangement links TRBV6-5 to TRBJ1-2, with no clear D. Germline assignment: CDR1 MNHEY and CDR2 SVGAGI. The CDR3 is 11 residues long. V lost 8 bases and J lost 7, with 11 bases in between. DNA for the CDR3: TGTGCCAGCCGGTCGGAGCTTGGCTACACCTTC. As protein: CASRSELGYTF.

The V call is TRBV3-1 (or the pseudogene TRBV3-2), the J call TRBJ2-1; 8 nucleotides match TRBD2. J lost 4 bases, V lost 7 bases, and 6 bases had no gene match. The CDR3 sequence is 14 residues long. The germline CDR1 and CDR2 sequences are LGHDT and YNNKEL (reference sequence). The CDR3 sequence: CASTVAGLYNEQFF. CDR3 in DNA: TGTGCCAGCACCGTAGCGGGACTTTACAATGAGCAGTTCTTC.

As regards this clone: Within the sample, other DNA sequences also encode this same CDR3. The chain has TRBV5-1 and TRBJ2-3; no firm D call. The CDR3 length is 13 residues. The V gene's germline CDR1 is SGHRS and CDR2 YFSETQ. Trimming shortened V by 4 bases and J by 4 bases, and 10 bases separated the two germline ends. In DNA, the CDR3 is TGCGCCAGCAGCCCGACTGGGTCAGATACGCAGTATTTT. Translated, it gives CASSPTGSDTQYF.

This chain connects TRBV11-3 to TRBJ2-1; 10 bases are shared with TRBD2. V lost 5 bases and J lost 0; bases outside the gene matches: 10. CDR1 is SGHNT and CDR2 is YENEEA in the germline V gene. This CDR3 has 18 amino acids. CDR3 nucleotides: TGTGCCAGCAGCCCCGCCGGGACTAGCGACAGCTCCTACAATGAGCAGTTCTTC. It codes for CASSPAGTSDSSYNEQFF.

This clone was seen once. The chain joins TRBV12-5 to TRBJ2-3, with D perhaps TRBD1 (7 bases). Germline CDR1 reads LGHNT; CDR2 reads FRNRAP. CDR3 length equals 13 residues. The V end was cut by 3 bases, the J end by 11 bases, with 15 bases between. DNA for the CDR3: TGTGCTAGTGGTTTAGGGTCAGGGGGACTGCAGTATTTT. It specifies CASGLGSGGLQYF.

The chain uses TRBV5-1 and TRBJ1-2, with unresolved D. V was trimmed by 3 bases and J by 8 bases, leaving 8 bases between them. CDR1 and CDR2 from the germline V gene are SGHRS and YFSETQ. CDR3 length equals 11 residues. For the CDR3, the DNA is TGCGCCAGCAGCTCAGACATGGGCTACACCTTC. This codes for CASSSDMGYTF.

The gene calls are TRBV6-5 and TRBJ1-5, with D tentatively TRBD1 (5 bases). V was pared by 7 bases and J by 11 bases, with 24 bases between. This CDR3 spans 15 amino acids. Germline CDR1 reads MNHEY; CDR2 reads SVGAGI. The CDR3 nucleotides read TGTGCCAGCATTTCGGGAGGGGCGGAGGATAGGGCCCAGCATTTT. Encoded protein: CASISGGAEDRAQHF.

In its sample, this clone was seen a few times. This chain's CDR3 is CASGPRTSGSLEQYF. For the CDR3, the DNA is TGTGCTAGTGGTCCGAGGACTAGCGGCTCCCTCGAGCAGTACTTC. J is TRBJ2-7 and V is TRBV12-5, with 10 bases fitting TRBD2. The V gene end was trimmed by 5 bases and the J gene end by 6 bases; junction bases not matched to a gene: 10. Germline V CDR1 and CDR2: LGHNT, FRNRAP. This CDR3 has 15 residues.

This clone was found once. The rearrangement uses TRBV5-1 and TRBJ1-6; 8 bases map to TRBD1. V shed 3 bases and J 9 bases; nucleotides not matched to a gene: 14. The V gene's germline CDR1 is SGHRS and CDR2 YFSETQ. CDR3 length: 17 residues. The CDR3 DNA reads as TGCGCCAGCAGCTGGCAAATGCAGGGGGCCAGGAGTTCACCCCTCCACTTT. Encoded protein: CASSWQMQGARSSPLHF.

The J gene is TRBJ2-1, the V gene TRBV27, with 11 bases aligning to TRBD2. V lost 2 bases and J lost 8; bases outside the gene matches: 8. This CDR3 comprises 16 residues. Germline assignment: CDR1 MNHEY and CDR2 SMNVEV (reference sequence). CDR3 loop: CASSLGGLAGWYEQFF. CDR3 bases: TGTGCCAGCAGTTTAGGCGGACTAGCGGGTTGGTATGAGCAGTTCTTC.

This sequence joins TRBV27 and TRBJ2-1; D not resolved. The germline V gene encodes CDR1 MNHEY and CDR2 SMNVEV (reference sequence). The CDR3 runs to 14 residues. Trimming shortened V by 5 bases and J by 0 bases, and 8 bases separated the two germline ends. The CDR3 region is CASSPYSSYNEQFF. CDR3 nucleotide sequence: TGTGCCAGCAGTCCGTATAGCTCCTACAATGAGCAGTTCTTC.